This entry lists 8 T cell receptor beta chains sequenced from one sample in a study of blood T cell repertoires in COVID-19. Some clones are missing from TCRdb's copy, which holds only in-frame ones; the method was immunoSEQ multiplex PCR. This sample has approximately 290,000 clones, with 89% found just once. The sequencing sample was made of peripheral blood. The receptors were sampled from a woman aged 55 to 70 with acute or convalescent COVID-19.

Of note for this clone: Compared with germline, one end of the junction differs, possibly owing to a read error. This sequence joins TRBV5-1 and TRBJ1-4, with a weak D call TRBD1 (5 bases). Germline V lookup: CDR1 SGHRS, CDR2 YFSETQ. This CDR3 has 14 residues. The CDR3 DNA is TGCGCCCGCAGCTCGGCCGGGGGGGAGGAAAAACTGTTTTTT. Encoded protein: CARSSAGGEEKLFF.

V gene TRBV6-5 combines with J gene TRBJ1-1; 9 bases are shared with TRBD1. CDR1 MNHEY and CDR2 SVGAGI come from the germline V gene. CDR3 size: 14 residues. After removal of 6 bases from V and 8 bases from J, the junction contained 10 bases not matched to a gene. CDR3 in amino acids: CASRLQGARSEAFF. The CDR3 bases are TGTGCCAGCAGGTTACAGGGGGCGCGGTCCGAAGCTTTCTTT.

This chain's CDR3 is CASTKGSIGNTIYF. CDR3 coding DNA: TGTGCCAGCACCAAAGGGAGTATTGGAAACACCATATATTTT. The chain recombines TRBV5-8 with TRBJ1-3; D unresolved. CDR1 SGHTS and CDR2 YDEGEE come from the germline V gene. V was shortened by 6 bases and J by 3 bases, with 13 bases between the two germline ends. The CDR3 totals 14 residues.

The chain recombines TRBV11-1 with TRBJ2-7; maybe TRBD2 (5 bases). V was clipped by 1 base and J by 6 bases, with 10 bases between them. The CDR3 is 13 residues long. The germline V gene has CDR1 SGHAT and CDR2 FQDESV (reference sequence). The CDR3 bases are TGTGCCAGCAGCTTAGGGGGAGTTGGCGAGCAGTACTTC. It yields the protein CASSLGGVGEQYF. The full variable domain, rest sourced from reference TRBV11-1 and TRBJ2-7, is EAEVAQSPRYKITEKSQAVAFWCDPISGHATLYWYRQILGQGPELLVQFQDESVVDDSQLPKDRFSAERLKGVDSTLKIQPAELGDSAMYLCASSLGGVGEQYFGPGTRLTVT.

The chain links TRBV5-1 to TRBJ2-1, with 8 bases identical to TRBD2. V shed 4 bases and J 1 base; nucleotides not matched to a gene: 7. This CDR3 spans 16 amino acids. Germline V gene sequence: CDR1 SGHRS, CDR2 YFSETQ. CDR3 protein: CASSRDGGRSYNEQFF. The CDR3 nucleotides are TGCGCCAGCAGCCGGGACGGCGGGAGGTCCTACAATGAGCAGTTCTTC.

The chain carries TRBV28 and TRBJ1-1; no reliable D call. V lost 7 bases, J lost 0 bases, and 18 bases lay in between. This CDR3 has 16 amino acids. Germline V gives CDR1 MDHEN, CDR2 SYDVKM. This chain's CDR3 is CASTPPWRAMNTEAFF. Written as DNA, the CDR3 is TGTGCCAGCACCCCCCCTTGGAGGGCTATGAACACTGAAGCTTTCTTT.

This clone was counted a single time. Other DNA sequences in this sample translate to the same CDR3. This sequence joins TRBV4-2 and TRBJ2-3; tentatively, D is TRBD2 (6 bases). This CDR3 region has 16 residues. Between the trimmed V and J ends, which lost 1 base and 0 bases, there was a span of 11 bases. CDR1 is LGHNA and CDR2 is YNFKEQ in the germline V gene. In DNA form, the CDR3 reads TGTGCCAGCAGCCAAGTAGAAGGGACTAGCACAGATACGCAGTATTTT. It encodes CASSQVEGTSTDTQYF.

CDR3 sequence reads: CASSAPPGQGIITQYF. The CDR3 coding sequence is TGTGCCAGCAGTGCCCCACCCGGACAGGGCATTATAACGCAGTATTTT. This sequence joins TRBV2 and TRBJ2-3; 8 bases agree with TRBD1. V shed 4 bases and J 9 bases; nucleotides not matched to a gene: 15. Germline-derived CDR1 and CDR2 are SNHLY and FYNNEI. The CDR3 sequence is 16 residues long.